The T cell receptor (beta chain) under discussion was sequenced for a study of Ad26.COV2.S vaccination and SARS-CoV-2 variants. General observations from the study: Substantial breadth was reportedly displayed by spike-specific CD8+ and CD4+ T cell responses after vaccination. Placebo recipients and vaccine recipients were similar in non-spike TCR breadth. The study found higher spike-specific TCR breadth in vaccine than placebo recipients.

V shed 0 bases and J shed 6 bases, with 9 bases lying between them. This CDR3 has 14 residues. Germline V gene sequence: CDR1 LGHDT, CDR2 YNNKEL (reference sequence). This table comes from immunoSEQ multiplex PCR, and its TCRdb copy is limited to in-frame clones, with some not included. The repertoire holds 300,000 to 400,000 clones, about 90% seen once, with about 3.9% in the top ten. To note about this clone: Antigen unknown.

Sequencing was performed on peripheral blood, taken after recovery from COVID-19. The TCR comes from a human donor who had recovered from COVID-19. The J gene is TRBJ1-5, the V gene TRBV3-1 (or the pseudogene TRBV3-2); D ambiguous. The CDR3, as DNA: TGTGCCAGCAGCCAAGAAGGGAGTAGTCAGCCCCAGCATTTT. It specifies CASSQEGSSQPQHF.